Listed below are T cell receptor beta chains from one sample, sequenced in a study of PD-L1 blockade in urothelial cancer. Clones were read by immunoSEQ multiplex PCR, and TCRdb kept only the in-frame ones, dropping some. The sample shows over 45,000 clones, 85% to 90% of them seen only once. The sample consisted of PBMCs, taken around atezolizumab (anti-PD-L1) treatment. These receptors were obtained from a man aged 45-65 years with urothelial cancer. Each CDR3 is given with its conserved first and last residue. D genes are given only for firm matches. Expanded clones get a size class; other rows say once, few or many, or leave the size out.

DNA: TGCAGCGCCACTAGCGGGAGGGCCAAGACAGATACGCAGTATTTT; CDR3: CSATSGRAKTDTQYF; V: TRBV29-1; J: TRBJ2-3; D: TRBD2; size: .
DNA: TGTGCCAGCAGCTTGACAGGGGAGGCTGGCTACACCTTC; CDR3: CASSLTGEAGYTF; V: TRBV5-6; J: TRBJ1-2; D: TRBD1; size: few
DNA: TGTGCCTGGAGTGTAGGGACTAGCGGAACCTACGAGCAGTACTTC; CDR3: CAWSVGTSGTYEQYF; V: TRBV30; J: TRBJ2-7; D: TRBD2; size: once
DNA: TGCGCCAGCAGCCAACTAGCTGGGGTTGAGACCCAGTACTTC; CDR3: CASSQLAGVETQYF; V: TRBV4-1; J: TRBJ2-5; D: .; size: once
DNA: TGTGCCAGCAGTTCCATAACCAGGAACAATGAAAAACTGTTTTTT; CDR3: CASSSITRNNEKLFF; V: TRBV28; J: TRBJ1-4; D: .; size: .
DNA: TGTGCCAGCAGCCCCCTCCCCAGGGAAAGCTACGAGCAGTACTTC; CDR3: CASSPLPRESYEQYF; V: TRBV5-4; J: TRBJ2-7; D: .; size: .
DNA: TGTGCCAGCAGTTTATCAAGAGATCAGCCCCAGCATTTT; CDR3: CASSLSRDQPQHF; V: TRBV27; J: TRBJ1-5; D: .; size: .
DNA: TGTGCCAGCAGTTTATTTTCCGCGAACACCGGGGAGCTGTTTTTT; CDR3: CASSLFSANTGELFF; V: TRBV28; J: TRBJ2-2; D: .; size: .
DNA: TGTGCCAGCAGTGAATCTTTCGGCAGGGGCGGGTATGGCTACACCTTC; CDR3: CASSESFGRGGYGYTF; V: TRBV2; J: TRBJ1-2; D: .; size: .
DNA: TGTGCCAGCAGCCGTTGGGTGGGAGGGGACACCGGGGAGCTGTTTTTT; CDR3: CASSRWVGGDTGELFF; V: TRBV11-2; J: TRBJ2-2; D: TRBD2; size: .
DNA: TGTGCCAGCAGCTTAGCGGGTTTCACCTACAATGAGCAGTTCTTC; CDR3: CASSLAGFTYNEQFF; V: TRBV5-4; J: TRBJ2-1; D: .; size: .
DNA: TGTGCCAGCAGCTCCGAGAGTTACGGGAACACCATATATTTT; CDR3: CASSSESYGNTIYF; V: TRBV5-4; J: TRBJ1-3; D: .; size: .
DNA: TGTGCCAGCAGCGTACGAACAGGGGACGAGCAGTTCTTC; CDR3: CASSVRTGDEQFF; V: TRBV13; J: TRBJ2-1; D: TRBD1; size: .
DNA: TGTGCCAGCAGTTATAGTGGACAGGTTGGAAACACCATATATTTT; CDR3: CASSYSGQVGNTIYF; V: TRBV6-5; J: TRBJ1-3; D: TRBD1; size: once
DNA: TGTGCCAGCAGTTCGGGACAGGGGAACTACAATGAGCAGTTCTTC; CDR3: CASSSGQGNYNEQFF; V: TRBV28; J: TRBJ2-1; D: TRBD1; size: .
DNA: TGCGCCAGCAGCCCGGACAGGGTTAATTCACCCCTCCACTTT; CDR3: CASSPDRVNSPLHF; V: TRBV5-1; J: TRBJ1-6; D: TRBD1; size: .